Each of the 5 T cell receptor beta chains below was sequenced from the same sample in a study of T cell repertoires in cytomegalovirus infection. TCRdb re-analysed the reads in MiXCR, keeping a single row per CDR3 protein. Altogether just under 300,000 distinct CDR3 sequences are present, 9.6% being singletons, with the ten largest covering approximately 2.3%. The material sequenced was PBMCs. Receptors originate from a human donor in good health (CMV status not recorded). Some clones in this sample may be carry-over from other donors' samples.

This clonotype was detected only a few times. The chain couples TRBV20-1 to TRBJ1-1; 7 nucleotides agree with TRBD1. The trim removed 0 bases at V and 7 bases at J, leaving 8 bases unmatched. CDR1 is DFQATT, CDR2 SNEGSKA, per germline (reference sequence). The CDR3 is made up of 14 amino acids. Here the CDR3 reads CSARDRRGQSEAFF. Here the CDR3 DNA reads TGCAGTGCTAGAGATCGAAGGGGGCAGAGTGAAGCTTTCTTT.

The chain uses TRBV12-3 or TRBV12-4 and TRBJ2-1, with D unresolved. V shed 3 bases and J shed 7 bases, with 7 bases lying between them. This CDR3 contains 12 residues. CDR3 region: CASSFLGNEQFF. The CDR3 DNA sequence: TGTGCCAGCAGTTTCTTGGGGAATGAGCAGTTCTTC.

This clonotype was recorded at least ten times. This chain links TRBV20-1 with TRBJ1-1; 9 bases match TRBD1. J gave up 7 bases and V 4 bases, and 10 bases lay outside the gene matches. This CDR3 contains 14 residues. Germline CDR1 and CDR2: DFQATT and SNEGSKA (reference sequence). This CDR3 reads CSAISRDREFEAFF. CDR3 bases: TGCAGTGCTATATCCAGGGACAGGGAATTTGAAGCTTTCTTT.

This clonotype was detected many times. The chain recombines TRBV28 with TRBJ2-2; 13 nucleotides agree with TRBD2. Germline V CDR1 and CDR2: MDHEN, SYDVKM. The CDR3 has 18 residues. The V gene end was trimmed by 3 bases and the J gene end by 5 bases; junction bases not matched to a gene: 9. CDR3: CASSLTSGGLNRTGELFF. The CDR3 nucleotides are TGTGCCAGCAGTTTGACTAGCGGGGGGCTAAACAGGACCGGGGAGCTGTTTTTT.

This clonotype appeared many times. The CDR3 sequence is CSVEGAGSYNEQFF. CDR3 bases: TGCAGCGTTGAGGGAGCGGGGTCCTACAATGAGCAGTTCTTC. The V and J genes are TRBV29-1 and TRBJ2-1; 7 bases align to TRBD2. The CDR3 covers 14 residues. Trimming cost V 3 bases and J 1 base; bases outside gene matches: 3. Germline lookup yields CDR1 SQVTM and CDR2 ANQGSEA.